These 9 T cell receptor beta chains share one sample of origin, sequenced in a study of cytomegalovirus exposure and HLA in healthy donors. Primers: 60 Vbeta forward and 13 Jbeta reverse. Libraries were prepared by immunoSEQ multiplex PCR; TCRdb keeps only in-frame clonotypes and omits some of them. Of roughly 120,000 clones listed, 60% to 85% are singletons. Material for sequencing was PBMCs. These receptor sequences come from a woman between 18 and 29 years old in good health and CMV-seronegative.

This clone was observed a few times. This chain connects TRBV18 to TRBJ1-1; D not certain. Germline V gives CDR1 KGHSH, CDR2 LQKENI. This CDR3 has 15 residues. The germline V and J ends were trimmed by 0 bases and 1 base, with 9 bases remaining between them. The CDR3 is CASSPPVGANTEAFF. In nucleotides, the CDR3 is TGTGCCAGCTCACCACCGGTAGGAGCGAACACTGAAGCTTTCTTT.

As concerns this clone: Compared with germline, one end of the junction differs, possibly owing to a read error. The chain couples TRBV7-2 to TRBJ2-3; 11 bases fit TRBD2. The germline V gene has CDR1 SGHTA and CDR2 FQGNSA. The CDR3 runs 16 residues. CDR3 in DNA: TGTGCCAGCAGCGTAGCGGGGGGGCCTCCCCTAGATACGCAGTATTTT. This translates into CASSVAGGPPLDTQYF.

The rearrangement joins TRBV5-1 to TRBJ1-1, with 8 bases lining up with TRBD1. CDR1 is SGHRS and CDR2 is YFSETQ in the germline V gene. The CDR3 length is 15 residues. V lost 3 bases, J lost 1 base, and 5 bases stayed unmatched. CDR3 residues: CASSWDGQGNTEAFF. The CDR3 bases are TGCGCCAGCAGCTGGGACGGACAGGGGAACACTGAAGCTTTCTTT. The full variable domain, its missing parts supplied by reference TRBV5-1 and TRBJ1-1, is KAGVTQTPRYLIKTRGQQVTLSCSPISGHRSVSWYQQTPGQGLQFLFEYFSETQRNKGNFPGRFSGRQFSNSRSEMNVSTLELGDSALYLCASSWDGQGNTEAFFGQGTRLTVV.

V and J are TRBV11-2 and TRBJ1-6, with 9 bases that match TRBD1. CDR1 and CDR2 from the germline V gene are SGHAT and FQNNGV. The trim removed 4 bases at V and 7 bases at J, leaving 5 bases unmatched. There are 15 residues in the CDR3. For the CDR3, the DNA is TGTGCCAGCAGCTCCCGGGACAGGGTGAATTCACCCCTCCACTTT. Encoded protein: CASSSRDRVNSPLHF.

As concerns this clone: Different DNA sequences within this sample yield the same CDR3. This chain joins TRBV30 and TRBJ1-6; D might be TRBD1 (5 bases). The CDR3 contains 15 residues. Per the germline V gene, CDR1 is GTSNPN and CDR2 is SVGIG (reference sequence). Trimming took 0 bases from V and 4 from J, leaving 10 bases between them. In DNA, the CDR3 is TGTGCCTGGAGTGTCCAGGGCGCATATAATTCACCCCTCCACTTT. Amino acid sequence: CAWSVQGAYNSPLHF. The full variable domain, with the rest looked up from reference TRBV30 and TRBJ1-6, is SQTIHQWPATLVQPVGSPLSLECTVEGTSNPNLYWYRQAAGRGLQLLFYSVGIGQISSEVPQNLSASRPQDRQFILSSKKLLLSDSGFYLCAWSVQGAYNSPLHFGNGTRLTVT.

In its sample, this clone was seen a few times. The chain couples TRBV15 to TRBJ2-5; TRBD1 matches at 12 bases. The CDR3 contains 15 residues. CDR1 LNHNV and CDR2 YYDKDF come from the germline V gene (reference sequence). The V and J ends lost 4 bases and 5 bases, in that order; junction bases with no gene match: 5. For the CDR3, the DNA is TGTGCCACCAGCAAGGGACAGGGGGCTGGGGAGACCCAGTACTTC. As protein: CATSKGQGAGETQYF. Looking up the rest from reference TRBV15 and TRBJ2-5 gives the full variable domain: DAMVIQNPRYQVTQFGKPVTLSCSQTLNHNVMYWYQQKSSQAPKLLFHYYDKDFNNEADTPDNFQSRRPNTSFCFLDIRSPGLGDTAMYLCATSKGQGAGETQYFGPGTRLLVL.

The rearrangement joins TRBV30 to TRBJ2-2; D call uncertain. The CDR3 runs to 13 residues. V shed 1 base and J shed 6 bases, with 9 bases lying between them. Germline CDR1 GTSNPN, CDR2 SVGIG (reference sequence). The CDR3 nucleotides read TGTGCCTGGAGTGGGGCAGGTCCCGGGGAGCTGTTTTTT. Protein product: CAWSGAGPGELFF.

J is TRBJ2-1 and V is TRBV10-3; 8 bases match TRBD2. Germline V gives CDR1 ENHRY, CDR2 SYGVKD. This CDR3 contains 15 residues. The junction had 13 bases not matched to a gene; V was cut back by 6 bases and J by 9 bases. The CDR3 is CAISFSGSGDGEQFF. The CDR3 DNA is TGTGCCATCAGCTTCTCCGGTAGCGGGGATGGTGAGCAGTTCTTC.

CDR3 DNA sequence: TGTGCCAGCAGCACCCGGACTAGCGGGGGCCGCAGGGGGGAGACCCAGTACTTC. It translates to CASSTRTSGGRRGETQYF. The chain is built from TRBV13 and TRBJ2-5; 13 bases agree with TRBD2. The CDR3 covers 18 residues. V shed 5 bases and J 5 bases; nucleotides not matched to a gene: 14. Germline CDR1 reads PRHDT; CDR2 reads FYEKMQ (reference sequence).